Below are 32 T cell receptor beta chains sequenced from a single sample in a study of T cell responses to AZD1222 COVID-19 vaccine. Libraries were prepared by immunoSEQ multiplex PCR; TCRdb keeps only in-frame clonotypes and omits some of them. This sample has around 200,000 clones, with approximately 95% found just once. This specimen was peripheral blood, taken 28 days after the second dose of the MenACWY control vaccine. The receptor set was obtained from an adult who received the MenACWY meningococcal vaccine as a control.

The chain couples TRBV28 to TRBJ1-2; 8 bases fit TRBD1. Per the germline V gene, CDR1 is MDHEN and CDR2 is SYDVKM. V lost 6 bases and J lost 4; bases outside the gene matches: 4. CDR3 length: 13 residues. CDR3 sequence: CASSQGQGYGYTF. CDR3 bases: TGTGCCAGCAGCCAAGGACAGGGCTATGGCTACACCTTC.

The chain has TRBV28 and TRBJ1-4; no reliable D call. The V gene lost 5 bases and the J gene lost 6 bases, with 16 bases spanning the gap. This CDR3 region has 15 residues. The germline V gene has CDR1 MDHEN and CDR2 SYDVKM. The CDR3 bases are TGTGCCAGCAGTGCCGCGCGGGCAGGCGATGAAAAACTGTTTTTT. As protein: CASSAARAGDEKLFF.

This chain joins TRBV3-1 (or the pseudogene TRBV3-2) and TRBJ2-5; D gene ambiguous. With 1 base removed from V and 5 bases from J, the gap between germline ends came to 8 bases. In germline, CDR1 is LGHDT, CDR2 YNNKEL (reference sequence). CDR3 length: 13 amino acids. CDR3: CASSQAGRETQYF. The CDR3 DNA reads TGTGCCAGCAGCCAAGCTGGGCGTGAGACCCAGTACTTC.

This rearrangement joins TRBV5-8 to TRBJ1-6, with a tentative D call TRBD1 (6 bases). The CDR3 loop spans 16 amino acids. Germline lookup yields CDR1 SGHTS and CDR2 YDEGEE. V shed 6 bases and J shed 4 bases, with 17 bases lying between them. CDR3 region: CASTISGARYNSPLHF. The CDR3 nucleotides are TGTGCCAGCACCATTTCAGGGGCGAGGTATAATTCACCCCTCCACTTT.

This chain connects TRBV5-1 to TRBJ1-1; a possible D gene is TRBD1 (6 bases). Germline V gives CDR1 SGHRS, CDR2 YFSETQ. There are 14 residues in the CDR3. Trimming took off 5 bases at V and 0 bases at J, with 11 bases between the two ends. The CDR3, as DNA: TGCGCCAGCAGTCCGGACAGAGTGAACACTGAAGCTTTCTTT. This translates into CASSPDRVNTEAFF.

The chain links TRBV7-3 to TRBJ2-7, with D perhaps TRBD1 or TRBD2 (6 bases each). This CDR3 contains 15 residues. Germline CDR1 and CDR2: SGHTA and FQGTGA. Trimming took off 2 bases at V and 3 bases at J, with 14 bases between the two ends. The CDR3 sequence is CASSLEPQGGYEQYF. In nucleotides, the CDR3 is TGTGCCAGCAGCTTAGAGCCACAGGGAGGCTACGAGCAGTACTTC.

This clone was observed a single time. The genes are TRBV5-1 and TRBJ2-5, with 7 positions matching TRBD1. CDR3 length equals 14 residues. Germline-derived CDR1 and CDR2 are SGHRS and YFSETQ. Trimming removed 6 bases from V and 1 base from J; junction bases left unmatched: 6. For the CDR3, the DNA is TGCGCCAGCACCCGACAGGGTTCCCAAGAGACCCAGTACTTC. Translated, it gives CASTRQGSQETQYF.

The chain employs TRBV6-6 and TRBJ1-6; no clear D. Looked up from germline, CDR1 is MNHNY and CDR2 is SVGAGI (reference sequence). The germline V and J ends were trimmed by 2 bases and 9 bases, with 17 bases remaining between them. The CDR3 length is 16 residues. The CDR3 is CASSYAQEVNGSPLHF. In DNA form, the CDR3 reads TGTGCCAGCAGTTACGCCCAGGAGGTCAACGGTTCACCCCTCCACTTT.

This chain links TRBV7-2 with TRBJ1-5; no clear D gene. The CDR3 contains 14 residues. Germline V CDR1 and CDR2: SGHTA, FQGNSA. Trimming took off 1 base at V and 6 bases at J, with 10 bases between the two ends. CDR3 nucleotides: TGTGCCAGCAGCTTAGAATCGCAGACTCAGCCCCAGCATTTT. Translating gives CASSLESQTQPQHF. The variable domain in full, completed from reference TRBV7-2 and TRBJ1-5, reads GAGVSQSPSNKVTEKGKDVELRCDPISGHTALYWYRQSLGQGLEFLIYFQGNSAPDKSGLPSDRFSAERTGGSVSTLTIQRTQQEDSAVYLCASSLESQTQPQHFGDGTRLSIL.

V gene TRBV6-4 combines with J gene TRBJ2-1, with TRBD2 identical over 7 bases. V gave up 8 bases and J gave up 7 bases; unmatched junction bases: 14. Per the germline V gene, CDR1 is MRHNA and CDR2 is SNTAGT. CDR3 length: 15 amino acids. The CDR3 spells CASSLEGGAGNEQFF. The DNA for the CDR3 is TGTGCCAGCTCCTTAGAGGGAGGGGCCGGGAATGAGCAGTTCTTC.

The chain uses TRBV27 and TRBJ2-3; no firm D call. Trimming removed 6 bases at V and 1 base at J, with 14 bases between. Germline V lookup: CDR1 MNHEY, CDR2 SMNVEV (reference sequence). The CDR3 is 15 residues long. The CDR3 DNA follows: TGTGCCAGCAGCCTAAGGGAAGTAGGCACAGATACGCAGTATTTT. As protein: CASSLREVGTDTQYF.

The chain joins TRBV6-5 to TRBJ1-5; possibly TRBD1 for D (5 bases). From germline, CDR1 is MNHEY and CDR2 SVGAGI. V was clipped by 11 bases and J by 8 bases, with 19 bases between them. This CDR3 has 13 amino acids. The CDR3 nucleotides read TGTGCCGCCCGGGGCCGAAGCTTCAAGCCCCAGCATTTT. Translating gives CAARGRSFKPQHF.

The CDR3 nucleotides read TGTGCCACCAGTGATTTGCCCGGGACTGGCTACACCTTC. Encoded protein: CATSDLPGTGYTF. The chain combines TRBV24-1 with TRBJ1-2; tentative D call: TRBD1 (5 bases). The CDR3 sequence is 13 residues long. Germline CDR1 reads KGHDR; CDR2 reads SFDVKD. Trimming took off 0 bases at V and 7 bases at J, with 8 bases between the two ends.

The genes are TRBV6-1 and TRBJ2-1; D might be TRBD2 (7 bases). Germline assignment: CDR1 MNHNS and CDR2 SASEGT. The CDR3 length is 16 residues. V was trimmed by 3 bases and J by 0 bases, leaving 12 bases between them. As DNA, the CDR3 is TGTGCCAGCAGTGATGGGGGGGGCTACTCCTACAATGAGCAGTTCTTC. It encodes CASSDGGGYSYNEQFF.

The chain is built from TRBV12-3 or TRBV12-4 and TRBJ1-5; weak D call: TRBD1 (5 bases). The CDR3 runs to 12 residues. Deletions cut 6 bases from V and 5 bases from J, with 8 bases between. The CDR3 loop reads CASRVGDQPQHF. In DNA, the CDR3 is TGTGCCAGCAGGGTGGGGGATCAGCCCCAGCATTTT.

The rearrangement links TRBV5-1 to TRBJ1-1, with a weak D call TRBD1 (5 bases). The CDR3 runs to 14 residues. Germline loops: CDR1 SGHRS, CDR2 YFSETQ. Trimming removed 4 bases at V and 8 bases at J, with 18 bases between. The CDR3 DNA reads TGCGCCAGCAGCCCAGTCCAGGGTGCCCTGGAAGCTTTCTTT. Encoded protein: CASSPVQGALEAFF.

The rearrangement links TRBV4-2 to TRBJ1-2; D remains unclear. V lost 1 base and J lost 4, with 10 bases in between. Germline CDR1 LGHNA, CDR2 YNFKEQ. The CDR3 totals 14 residues. Here the CDR3 DNA reads TGTGCCAGCAGCCAAGGCAGCGCAATCTATGGCTACACCTTC. It specifies CASSQGSAIYGYTF.

This chain links TRBV3-1 (or the pseudogene TRBV3-2) with TRBJ1-4, with D perhaps TRBD1 (5 bases). The CDR3 consists of 16 residues. V lost 0 bases to trimming and J lost 4 bases, with 12 bases between them. Germline CDR1 is LGHDT and CDR2 is YNNKEL (reference sequence). CDR3 loop: CASSQELTASNEKLFF. DNA of the CDR3: TGTGCCAGCAGCCAAGAGTTGACAGCTAGTAATGAAAAACTGTTTTTT.

This chain connects TRBV6-1 to TRBJ1-3; tentative D call: TRBD1 (5 bases). V was trimmed by 3 bases and J by 0 bases, leaving 9 bases between them. Germline V gene data show CDR1 as MNHNS and CDR2 as SASEGT. The CDR3 is 15 amino acids. The CDR3 loop reads CASSDTGHSGNTIYF. CDR3 in DNA: TGTGCCAGCAGTGATACAGGCCACTCTGGAAACACCATATATTTT.

The chain combines TRBV28 with TRBJ1-5; no reliable D call. Germline loops: CDR1 MDHEN, CDR2 SYDVKM. Trimming left V 10 bases short and J 2 bases short, with 15 bases between. CDR3 length equals 14 residues. The CDR3 is CATTAAGGNQPQHF. The CDR3 DNA reads TGTGCCACCACCGCGGCTGGAGGCAATCAGCCCCAGCATTTT. The full variable domain, its missing parts supplied by reference TRBV28 and TRBJ1-5, is DVKVTQSSRYLVKRTGEKVFLECVQDMDHENMFWYRQDPGLGLRLIYFSYDVKMKEKGDIPEGYSVSREKKERFSLILESASTNQTSMYLCATTAAGGNQPQHFGDGTRLSIL.

CDR3 residues: CSVRSYNEQFF. The CDR3 coding sequence is TGCAGCGTTCGTTCTTACAATGAGCAGTTCTTC. This rearrangement joins TRBV29-1 to TRBJ2-1; D gene ambiguous. CDR1 SQVTM and CDR2 ANQGSEA come from the germline V gene. Trimming removed 5 bases at V and 4 bases at J, with 6 bases between. This CDR3 comprises 11 residues.

The J gene is TRBJ1-1, the V gene TRBV12-3 or TRBV12-4, with D possibly being TRBD1 (6 bases). This CDR3 is built from 12 residues. Trimming pared 7 bases from V and 1 base from J, leaving 7 bases between. CDR3 loop: CASKGGNTEAFF. The CDR3 bases are TGTGCCAGCAAGGGGGGGAACACTGAAGCTTTCTTT.

The chain uses TRBV6-2 or TRBV6-3 and TRBJ2-5, with 7 bases matching TRBD1. V gave up 6 bases and J gave up 2 bases; unmatched junction bases: 9. Per germline, CDR1 MNHEY and CDR2 SVGEGT. CDR3 length equals 15 residues. This chain's CDR3 is CASSPQPQGQETQYF. CDR3 nucleotide sequence: TGTGCCAGCAGCCCCCAGCCACAGGGGCAAGAGACCCAGTACTTC.

This sequence joins TRBV28 and TRBJ1-2; 11 bases match TRBD1. V lost 5 bases, J lost 6 bases, and 14 bases stayed unmatched. This CDR3 is 17 amino acids long. Germline CDR1 reads MDHEN; CDR2 reads SYDVKM. The chain's CDR3 is CASSPHSPGQGGDGYTF. The CDR3 bases are TGTGCCAGCAGTCCTCATAGCCCGGGACAGGGGGGGGATGGCTACACCTTC.

The rearrangement joins TRBV10-3 to TRBJ1-1, with a tentative D call TRBD1 (6 bases). CDR3 length: 13 residues. Trimming removed 1 base at V and 5 bases at J, with 8 bases between. Germline V gene lookup returns CDR1 ENHRY and CDR2 SYGVKD. As DNA, the CDR3 is TGTGCCATCAGTGAGTACAGGGCTACTGAAGCTTTCTTT. As protein: CAISEYRATEAFF.

The rearrangement uses TRBV10-1 and TRBJ2-5; 8 bases match TRBD2. With 2 bases clipped from V and 2 bases from J, the junction kept 7 bases outside the gene matches. The CDR3 covers 16 residues. Germline-derived CDR1 and CDR2 are WNHNN and SYGVQD (reference sequence). In DNA form, the CDR3 reads TGCGCCAGCAGTGAGAAGGCTAGCGGGCAGCAAGAGACCCAGTACTTC. This translates into CASSEKASGQQETQYF.

The rearrangement uses TRBV24-1 and TRBJ2-7; TRBD1 matches 8 bases. This CDR3 has 14 residues. Germline trimming cut 4 bases from V and 1 base from J; bases unmatched to any gene: 2. Germline assignment: CDR1 KGHDR and CDR2 SFDVKD. The CDR3 DNA reads TGTGCCACCAGTGACCGGACAGGGTCCTACGAGCAGTACTTC. Its protein product is CATSDRTGSYEQYF.

The V gene is TRBV6-5, the J gene TRBJ1-5; 9 nucleotides align to TRBD1. V gave up 6 bases and J gave up 7 bases; unmatched junction bases: 4. From germline, CDR1 is MNHEY and CDR2 SVGAGI. The length of the CDR3 is 13 residues. Here the CDR3 DNA reads TGTGCCAGCAGGGGACAGGGTAACCAGCCCCAGCATTTT. It encodes CASRGQGNQPQHF.

Regarding this clone: The sample holds other DNA sequences that translate to the same CDR3. V usage is TRBV5-1 and J usage is TRBJ2-7; 8 positions agree with TRBD1. V shed 0 bases, J shed 5 bases, and the junction held 4 bases outside the gene matches. CDR1 is SGHRS and CDR2 is YFSETQ in the germline V gene. The CDR3 contains 14 residues. CDR3 nucleotide sequence: TGCGCCAGCAGCTTGGGACAGGGGCTCAACGAGCAGTACTTC. Translation gives CASSLGQGLNEQYF. Combining the CDR3 with reference TRBV5-1 and TRBJ2-7 gives the whole variable domain KAGVTQTPRYLIKTRGQQVTLSCSPISGHRSVSWYQQTPGQGLQFLFEYFSETQRNKGNFPGRFSGRQFSNSRSEMNVSTLELGDSALYLCASSLGQGLNEQYFGPGTRLTVT.

The CDR3 reads CASSRRILAGGTSTDTQYF. The CDR3 DNA is TGCGCCAGCAGTCGCCGGATACTAGCGGGGGGAACTAGCACAGATACGCAGTATTTT. The chain employs TRBV5-1 and TRBJ2-3; TRBD2 agrees at 12 bases. J gave up 0 bases and V 5 bases, and 13 bases lay outside the gene matches. Germline lookup yields CDR1 SGHRS and CDR2 YFSETQ. This CDR3 comprises 19 residues.

The chain's CDR3 is CSVRQGYNSPLHF. The DNA of the CDR3 is TGCAGCGTGAGACAGGGGTATAATTCACCCCTCCACTTT. This chain connects TRBV29-1 to TRBJ1-6; 8 bases line up with TRBD1. This CDR3 contains 13 residues. Per germline, CDR1 SQVTM and CDR2 ANQGSEA. J gave up 4 bases and V 6 bases, and 2 bases lay outside the gene matches.

This chain joins TRBV9 and TRBJ1-1; the D is unclear. The V and J ends lost 0 bases and 4 bases respectively, with 10 bases between them. This CDR3 contains 14 residues. Germline loops: CDR1 SGDLS, CDR2 YYNGEE. The CDR3 sequence is CASSVEVGGTEAFF. CDR3 nucleotide sequence: TGTGCCAGCAGCGTAGAGGTGGGTGGCACTGAAGCTTTCTTT.